This T cell receptor beta chain derives from a study of T cells in Graves' hyperthyroidism and ophthalmopathy. RNA transcripts were the template for amplifying TCR beta CDR3 regions. A set of HTBI primers served as the primers for a first-round RT-PCR of the TCR CDR3. Using its own MiXCR run on the multiplex PCR reads, TCRdb lists one record per CDR3 protein. Of approximately 370,000 distinct CDR3 sequences listed, about 18% are singletons. This clonotype has a handful of counts. The CDR3 runs 14 residues. The germline gives CDR1 DFQATT, CDR2 SNEGSKA (reference sequence). The V and J ends lost 5 bases and 2 bases respectively, with 15 bases between them.

Sample: blood. V and J are TRBV20-1 and TRBJ1-2; D unclear. The receptor comes from a woman under 40 with Graves' hyperthyroidism that later progressed to Graves' ophthalmopathy. CDR3 region: CSAADVGPNYGYTF. CDR3 nucleotide sequence: TGCAGTGCTGCCGACGTGGGCCCAAACTATGGCTACACCTTC.